The present T cell receptor (beta chain) was sequenced within a study of siplizumab effects on memory and regulatory T cells. The table lists this clone with a few counts. The antigen is not known. Sequencing was performed with immunoSEQ multiplex PCR; in TCRdb, only in-frame clones are kept and a portion is missing. The profile covers 7,700 or so clones, with 36% appearing a single time and 5.5% to 6% taken by the ten largest. V lost 7 bases, J lost 0 bases, and 19 bases lay in between. CDR3 size: 17 residues. CDR1 and CDR2 from the germline V gene are SGHTA and FQGTGA. Coculturing was carried out on the mixed lymphocyte reaction cells. It lasted 6 days and was done at 37°C.

The sample was CFSE-low (dividing) CD8+ T cells sorted from an allogeneic mixed lymphocyte reaction. This chain uses TRBV7-3 with TRBJ1-3, with D unclear. The sequence derives from a human donor in good health; the cells came from an allogeneic mixed lymphocyte reaction. The CDR3 bases are TGTGCCAGCACCACCTGGGTAAAGGTTGCCTCTGGAAACACCATATATTTT. Translation gives CASTTWVKVASGNTIYF.